Following are 21 T cell receptor beta chains from one sample sequenced in a study of blood T cell repertoires in COVID-19. Libraries were prepared by immunoSEQ multiplex PCR; TCRdb keeps only in-frame clonotypes and omits some of them. The data contain around 240,000 clones, around 88% of them seen just once; the ten biggest clones take up around 2%. The sample taken for sequencing was PBMCs or T cells enriched from blood (not recorded which). Receptors were obtained from a woman between 50 and 59 years old who had recovered from COVID-19.

The chain combines TRBV14 with TRBJ1-1; D unresolved. Trimming took off 3 bases at V and 4 bases at J, with 21 bases between the two ends. In germline, CDR1 is SGHDN, CDR2 FVKESK. The CDR3 sequence is 17 residues long. The DNA for the CDR3 is TGTGCCAGCAGCCAGTATTACCTACGCGGAGGAGGCACTGAAGCTTTCTTT. Protein sequence: CASSQYYLRGGGTEAFF.

CDR3 bases: TGTGCCAGCAGCCAGGGGCTAGCGGGTCAAGAGACCCAGTACTTC. Protein product: CASSQGLAGQETQYF. The chain combines TRBV4-2 with TRBJ2-5, with 8 bases matching TRBD2. The CDR3 spans 15 residues. The trim removed 3 bases at V and 2 bases at J, leaving 5 bases unmatched. Germline V lookup: CDR1 LGHNA, CDR2 YNFKEQ.

The chain couples TRBV28 to TRBJ2-7; D might be TRBD2 (7 bases). Trimming removed 9 bases from V and 1 base from J, with 13 bases in between. This CDR3 spans 13 amino acids. The germline CDR1 and CDR2 sequences are MDHEN and SYDVKM. The CDR3 sequence: CASTGGPSYEQYF. The CDR3, as DNA: TGTGCCAGTACCGGGGGGCCATCCTACGAGCAGTACTTC.

V is TRBV6-2 or TRBV6-3 and J is TRBJ1-5; weak D call: TRBD1 (6 bases). V was trimmed by 0 bases and J by 6 bases, leaving 12 bases between them. The V gene's germline CDR1 is MNHEY and CDR2 SVGEGT. The CDR3 has 15 amino acids. The CDR3 nucleotides are TGTGCCAGCAGTTACTCGTTTCAGGGGCGTCAGCCCCAGCATTTT. It yields the protein CASSYSFQGRQPQHF.

The rearrangement links TRBV28 to TRBJ2-7, with D possibly TRBD1 on 6 matching bases. Trimming shortened V by 7 bases and J by 0 bases, and 10 bases separated the two germline ends. CDR3 size: 13 residues. Germline assignment: CDR1 MDHEN and CDR2 SYDVKM. The CDR3 region is CASKRGISYEQYF. The CDR3 nucleotides read TGTGCCAGCAAGAGGGGGATCTCCTACGAGCAGTACTTC. The entire variable domain, with the rest obtained from reference TRBV28 and TRBJ2-7, is as follows: DVKVTQSSRYLVKRTGEKVFLECVQDMDHENMFWYRQDPGLGLRLIYFSYDVKMKEKGDIPEGYSVSREKKERFSLILESASTNQTSMYLCASKRGISYEQYFGPGTRLTVT.

The J gene is TRBJ1-1, the V gene TRBV19; possibly TRBD1 for D (6 bases). V lost 4 bases and J lost 4, with 19 bases in between. Germline CDR1 is LNHDA and CDR2 is SQIVND (reference sequence). The CDR3 is 16 residues long. The CDR3 here is CASSNPGGGTGTEAFF. The CDR3 DNA follows: TGTGCCAGTAGTAACCCTGGGGGGGGCACGGGCACTGAAGCTTTCTTT.

This clone showed up just once. The V gene is TRBV6-5, the J gene TRBJ1-2; tentative D call: TRBD1 (5 bases). The CDR3 consists of 13 residues. Germline V lookup: CDR1 MNHEY, CDR2 SVGAGI. The V and J ends lost 5 bases and 7 bases respectively, with 14 bases between them. This chain's CDR3 is CASSPRGMAGYTF. The CDR3 region has the DNA TGTGCCAGCAGTCCCCGGGGGATGGCTGGCTACACCTTC.

This clone was detected only a few times. The chain links TRBV3-1 (or the pseudogene TRBV3-2) to TRBJ1-5; tentatively, D is TRBD1 (6 bases). The germline CDR1 and CDR2 sequences are LGHDT and YNNKEL (reference sequence). The CDR3 runs to 13 residues. Between the trimmed V and J ends, which lost 3 bases and 7 bases, there was a span of 10 bases. CDR3 bases: TGTGCCAGCAGCCAGGGGGCGAGACAGCCCCAGCATTTT. The encoded protein is CASSQGARQPQHF.

V usage is TRBV10-1 and J usage is TRBJ1-1; the match to TRBD1 covers 8 bases. Germline V CDR1 and CDR2: WNHNN, SYGVQD (reference sequence). This CDR3 is built from 13 residues. V lost 6 bases to trimming and J lost 6 bases; unmatched junction nucleotides: 6. CDR3 in amino acids: CASSFDRGSEAFF. The CDR3 DNA reads TGCGCCAGCAGCTTTGACAGGGGATCTGAAGCTTTCTTT.

The V call is TRBV12-3 or TRBV12-4, the J call TRBJ2-3, with D maybe TRBD1 (6 bases). Trimming left V 4 bases short and J 8 bases short, with 13 bases between. The CDR3 consists of 13 residues. The CDR3 here is CASSSGQSLTQYF. CDR3 coding DNA: TGTGCCAGCAGTTCCGGACAGAGCCTTACGCAGTATTTT.

This clone was detected a few times. The chain carries TRBV19 and TRBJ2-2; D remains ambiguous. V was trimmed by 5 bases and J by 1 base, leaving 8 bases between them. Germline values: CDR1 LNHDA, CDR2 SQIVND (reference sequence). The CDR3 consists of 14 residues. The CDR3: CASSPNGNTGELFF. CDR3 nucleotides: TGTGCCAGTAGTCCGAACGGGAACACCGGGGAGCTGTTTTTT.

This chain joins TRBV3-1 (or the pseudogene TRBV3-2) and TRBJ2-1; 7 bases match TRBD1. The CDR3 is 18 residues long. With V trimmed by 0 bases and J by 1 base, 9 bases remained unmatched. Per the germline V gene, CDR1 is LGHDT and CDR2 is YNNKEL (reference sequence). CDR3 sequence (DNA): TGTGCCAGCAGCCAAGATAGGGGCAGGGGGTATTCCTACAATGAGCAGTTCTTC. It yields the protein CASSQDRGRGYSYNEQFF.

The chain has TRBV27 and TRBJ2-7; 7 bases fit TRBD1. This CDR3 is 14 amino acids long. Germline-derived CDR1 and CDR2 are MNHEY and SMNVEV (reference sequence). Unmatched junction bases numbered 2, after V lost 3 bases and J lost 0 bases. DNA for the CDR3: TGTGCCAGCAGTTTGTGGGACAGCTCCTACGAGCAGTACTTC. It is translated as CASSLWDSSYEQYF.

The genes are TRBV28 and TRBJ2-1, with TRBD2 as a possible D gene (5 bases). Trimming left V 6 bases short and J 10 bases short, with 22 bases between. The CDR3 totals 15 residues. The V gene's germline CDR1 is MDHEN and CDR2 SYDVKM. CDR3: CASRGYPTPGVEQFF. The CDR3 DNA is TGTGCCAGCAGAGGATACCCGACCCCCGGGGTGGAGCAGTTCTTC.

The chain uses TRBV4-3 and TRBJ1-2; possible D gene TRBD1, 5 bases. The CDR3 length is 15 residues. With 4 bases removed from V and 2 bases from J, the gap between germline ends came to 14 bases. Germline assignment: CDR1 LGHNA and CDR2 YSLEER. The CDR3 region is CASSPSRVENYGYTF. Here the CDR3 DNA reads TGCGCCAGCAGCCCCTCCAGGGTCGAGAACTATGGCTACACCTTC.

V and J are TRBV9 and TRBJ1-2, with D tentatively TRBD1 (6 bases). This CDR3 is built from 13 residues. With 2 bases removed from V and 8 bases from J, the gap between germline ends came to 13 bases. The V gene's germline CDR1 is SGDLS and CDR2 YYNGEE. Here the CDR3 reads CASSVGIGQGYTF. In DNA form, the CDR3 reads TGTGCCAGCAGCGTGGGGATTGGACAGGGCTACACCTTC.

This clone appeared once. The genes are TRBV5-4 and TRBJ1-1; D is ambiguous. Trimming removed 1 base at V and 1 base at J, with 5 bases between. The length of the CDR3 is 13 residues. Germline lookup yields CDR1 SGHNT and CDR2 YYREEE (reference sequence). The CDR3 DNA reads as TGTGCCAGCAGCTTGCGGGGGAACACTGAAGCTTTCTTT. It specifies CASSLRGNTEAFF.

The V call is TRBV10-2, the J call TRBJ1-1; D may be TRBD1 (5 bases). Trimming removed 2 bases from V and 4 bases from J, with 8 bases in between. Germline V gene data show CDR1 as WSHSY and CDR2 as SAAADI. The CDR3 consists of 13 residues. Here the CDR3 reads CASSEGGFTEAFF. CDR3 in DNA: TGCGCCAGCAGTGAGGGGGGGTTCACTGAAGCTTTCTTT.

In DNA form, the CDR3 reads TGTGCCAGCAGTCGAGCCGGAGGGGCAGATACGCAGTATTTT. It translates to CASSRAGGADTQYF. The J gene is TRBJ2-3, the V gene TRBV6-6; D possibly corresponds to TRBD2 (6 bases). V dropped 5 bases and J dropped 4 bases, with 13 bases sitting between them. Germline V gene sequence: CDR1 MNHNY, CDR2 SVGAGI (reference sequence). The CDR3 totals 14 residues.

This chain links TRBV7-8 with TRBJ2-7; 7 bases align to TRBD1. The germline V gene has CDR1 SGHVS and CDR2 FQNEAQ. V lost 1 base, J lost 0 bases, and 6 bases stayed unmatched. The CDR3 covers 16 residues. CDR3 amino acids: CASSLDTGAPSYEQYF. Here the CDR3 DNA reads TGTGCCAGCAGCTTAGATACAGGGGCCCCCTCCTACGAGCAGTACTTC.

The chain employs TRBV7-2 and TRBJ1-5; maybe TRBD1 (6 bases). The CDR3 has 15 residues. Trimming stripped 1 base from V and 4 bases from J, with 11 bases between. CDR1 and CDR2 from the germline V gene are SGHTA and FQGNSA. As DNA, the CDR3 is TGTGCCAGCAGCTTAGAGGACAGATGGAATCAGCCCCAGCATTTT. Protein product: CASSLEDRWNQPQHF.